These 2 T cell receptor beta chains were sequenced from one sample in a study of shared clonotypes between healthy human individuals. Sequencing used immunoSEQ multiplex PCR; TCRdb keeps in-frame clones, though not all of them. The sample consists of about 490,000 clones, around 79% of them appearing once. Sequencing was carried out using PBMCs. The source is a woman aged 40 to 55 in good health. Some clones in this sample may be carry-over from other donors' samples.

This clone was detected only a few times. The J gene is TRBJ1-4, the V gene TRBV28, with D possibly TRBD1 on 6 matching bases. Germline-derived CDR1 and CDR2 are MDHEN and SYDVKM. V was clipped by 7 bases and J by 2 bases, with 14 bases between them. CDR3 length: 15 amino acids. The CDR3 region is CASNKVRGTNEKLFF. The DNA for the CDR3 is TGTGCCAGCAATAAAGTTAGGGGGACTAATGAAAAACTGTTTTTT.

The CDR3 sequence: CASSLWDGRAGELFF. CDR3 nucleotides: TGTGCCAGCAGCCTCTGGGACGGGAGGGCCGGGGAGCTGTTTTTT. V gene TRBV9 combines with J gene TRBJ2-2; 8 positions agree with TRBD2. The ends lost 4 bases at V and 6 bases at J; junction bases unmatched: 8. The CDR3 covers 15 residues. CDR1 is SGDLS and CDR2 is YYNGEE in the germline V gene.